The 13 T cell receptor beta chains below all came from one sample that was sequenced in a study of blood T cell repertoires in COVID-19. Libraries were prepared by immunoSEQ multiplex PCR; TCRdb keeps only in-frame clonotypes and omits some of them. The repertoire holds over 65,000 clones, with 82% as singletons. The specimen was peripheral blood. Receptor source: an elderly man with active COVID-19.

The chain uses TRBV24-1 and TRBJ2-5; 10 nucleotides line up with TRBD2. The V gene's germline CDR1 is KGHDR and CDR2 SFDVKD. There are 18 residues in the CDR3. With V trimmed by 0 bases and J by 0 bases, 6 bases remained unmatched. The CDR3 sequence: CATSDLSLAGKYQETQYF. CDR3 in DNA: TGTGCCACCAGTGATTTGTCACTAGCGGGGAAGTACCAAGAGACCCAGTACTTC.

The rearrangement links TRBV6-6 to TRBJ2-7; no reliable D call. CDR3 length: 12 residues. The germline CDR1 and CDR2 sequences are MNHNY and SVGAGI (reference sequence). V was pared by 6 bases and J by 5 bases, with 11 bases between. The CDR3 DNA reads TGTGCCAGCAGACCCGACAAGCACGAGCAGTACTTC. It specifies CASRPDKHEQYF.

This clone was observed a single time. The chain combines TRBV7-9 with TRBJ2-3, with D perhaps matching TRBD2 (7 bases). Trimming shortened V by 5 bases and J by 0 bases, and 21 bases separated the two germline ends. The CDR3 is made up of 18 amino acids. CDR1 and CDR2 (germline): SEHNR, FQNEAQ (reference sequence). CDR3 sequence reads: CASSQLVGGRVSTDTQYF. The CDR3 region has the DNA TGTGCCAGCAGCCAATTAGTCGGGGGGCGGGTGAGCACAGATACGCAGTATTTT.

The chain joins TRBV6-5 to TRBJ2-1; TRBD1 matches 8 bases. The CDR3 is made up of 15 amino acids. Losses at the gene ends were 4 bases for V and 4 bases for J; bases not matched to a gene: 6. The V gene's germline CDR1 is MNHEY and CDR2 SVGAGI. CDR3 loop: CASSSQGASYNEQFF. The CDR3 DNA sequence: TGTGCCAGCAGTTCGCAGGGGGCATCATACAATGAGCAGTTCTTC.

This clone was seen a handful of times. CDR3 nucleotides: TGTGCCAGCAGCTTAGCGGCCCAGGTTGCTGAAGCTTTCTTT. This codes for CASSLAAQVAEAFF. The genes are TRBV11-1 and TRBJ1-1; D is ambiguous. The germline V and J ends were trimmed by 0 bases and 6 bases, with 11 bases remaining between them. This CDR3 has 14 residues. Germline loops: CDR1 SGHAT, CDR2 FQDESV (reference sequence).

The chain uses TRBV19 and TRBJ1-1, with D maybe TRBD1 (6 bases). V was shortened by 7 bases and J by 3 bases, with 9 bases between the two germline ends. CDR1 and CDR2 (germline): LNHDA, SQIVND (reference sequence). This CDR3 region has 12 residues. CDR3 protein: CASNTGYTEAFF. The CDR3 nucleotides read TGTGCCAGTAATACAGGGTACACTGAAGCTTTCTTT. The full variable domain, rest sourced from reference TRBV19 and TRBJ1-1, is DGGITQSPKYLFRKEGQNVTLSCEQNLNHDAMYWYRQDPGQGLRLIYYSQIVNDFQKGDIAEGYSVSREKKESFPLTVTSAQKNPTAFYLCASNTGYTEAFFGQGTRLTVV.

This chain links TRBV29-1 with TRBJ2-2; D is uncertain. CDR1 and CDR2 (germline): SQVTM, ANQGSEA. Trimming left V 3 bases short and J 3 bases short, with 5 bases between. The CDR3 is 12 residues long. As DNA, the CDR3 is TGCAGCGTTGAGAGGTACACCGGGGAGCTGTTTTTT. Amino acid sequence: CSVERYTGELFF.

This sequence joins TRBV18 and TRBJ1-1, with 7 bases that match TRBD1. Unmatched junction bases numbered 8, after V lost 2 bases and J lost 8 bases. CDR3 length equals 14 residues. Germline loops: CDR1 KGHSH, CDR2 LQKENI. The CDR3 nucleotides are TGTGCCAGCTCACCAAGGAGGGGGCCGGACGAAGCTTTCTTT. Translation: CASSPRRGPDEAFF.

The DNA for the CDR3 is TGCAGCGTCGGGGACAGGGATCAGCCCCAGCATTTT. Protein sequence: CSVGDRDQPQHF. The chain carries TRBV29-1 and TRBJ1-5; 9 positions match TRBD1. The V and J ends lost 6 bases and 5 bases, in that order; junction bases with no gene match: 2. This CDR3 contains 12 residues. CDR1 is SQVTM and CDR2 is ANQGSEA in the germline V gene.

The CDR3 here is CASGPSTEFYEQYF. Here the CDR3 DNA reads TGTGCTAGTGGTCCTTCGACAGAATTCTACGAGCAGTACTTC. The chain couples TRBV12-5 to TRBJ2-7, with D perhaps matching TRBD1 (5 bases). V was trimmed by 5 bases and J by 3 bases, leaving 14 bases between them. This CDR3 has 14 amino acids. Germline CDR1 LGHNT, CDR2 FRNRAP.

The CDR3 bases are TGTGCCAGTAGTAGAGGCACAGATACGCAGTATTTT. This gives the protein CASSRGTDTQYF. The chain joins TRBV19 to TRBJ2-3, with D uncertain. The germline V gene has CDR1 LNHDA and CDR2 SQIVND (reference sequence). Trimming removed 4 bases at V and 1 base at J, with 3 bases between. There are 12 residues in the CDR3.

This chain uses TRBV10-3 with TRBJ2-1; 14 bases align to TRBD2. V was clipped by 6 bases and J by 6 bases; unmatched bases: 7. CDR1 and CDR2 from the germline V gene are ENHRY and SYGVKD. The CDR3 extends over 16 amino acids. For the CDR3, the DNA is TGTGCCATCAGCGAGGGGACTAGCGGGAGTGGCAATGAGCAGTTCTTC. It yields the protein CAISEGTSGSGNEQFF.

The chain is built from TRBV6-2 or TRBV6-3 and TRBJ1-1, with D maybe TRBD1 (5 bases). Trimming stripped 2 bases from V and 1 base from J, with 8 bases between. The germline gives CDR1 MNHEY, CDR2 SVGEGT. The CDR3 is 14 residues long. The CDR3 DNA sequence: TGTGCCAGCAGTTACGTCAGGGAGAACACTGAAGCTTTCTTT. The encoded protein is CASSYVRENTEAFF.